These 23 T cell receptor beta chains came from one sample sequenced in a study of neurological immune-mediated disorders (dated by TCRdb to between 2018 and 2021). The library was generated by 5' RACE. The sequencing machine was an Illumina HiSeq 2500. TCRdb's own reprocessing of the public reads used fastp at Q25 and MiXCR and kept productive beta chains. Identical CDR3 protein sequences are pooled into one entry, listed with their most common genes and DNA. In all, the sample holds approximately 30,000 distinct CDR3 sequences, and 5.5% to 6% of those were seen once. In total, the top ten clones hold roughly 2% of the sample. Material for sequencing was CD4+ T cells from blood. Source of these receptors: a woman in her forties or fifties in good health.

This clonotype was seen at least ten times. A read error may produce the germline difference seen at one junction end. The J gene is TRBJ1-4, the V gene TRBV29-1; D uncertain. The CDR3 has 13 residues. Germline CDR1 SQVTM, CDR2 ANQGSEA. The CDR3 nucleotides read TGCAGCCCCCATGGACCCTCTAATGGAAAACTGTTTTTT. Its protein is CSPHGPSNGKLFF.

By share, this clonotype ranks as medium-sized. CDR3 in amino acids: CSVGRSDKETQYF. CDR3 coding DNA: TGCAGCGTTGGACGGTCAGACAAAGAGACCCAGTACTTC. The chain carries TRBV29-1 and TRBJ2-5; no firm D call. There are 13 residues in the CDR3. V lost 4 bases and J 3 bases, leaving 12 bases between the germline ends. CDR1 and CDR2 (germline): SQVTM, ANQGSEA. Full variable domain (missing parts from reference TRBV29-1 and TRBJ2-5): SAVISQKPSRDICQRGTSLTIQCQVDSQVTMMFWYRQQPGQSLTLIATANQGSEATYESGFVIDKFPISRPNLTFSTLTVSNMSPEDSSIYLCSVGRSDKETQYFGPGTRLLVL.

At least ten counts were recorded for this clonotype. V and J are TRBV7-2 and TRBJ2-1, with TRBD1 identical over 7 bases. CDR3 length: 16 amino acids. V shed 6 bases, J shed 5 bases, and the junction held 13 bases outside the gene matches. The V gene's germline CDR1 is SGHTA and CDR2 FQGNSA. The CDR3 reads CASRPFGQVINNEQFF. The DNA for the CDR3 is TGTGCCAGCAGGCCATTCGGACAGGTAATAAACAATGAGCAGTTCTTC.

This clonotype was detected ten times or more. The chain carries TRBV5-1 and TRBJ1-1; D unresolved. CDR3 length equals 13 residues. V gave up 0 bases and J gave up 2 bases, with 5 bases separating them. Germline V gives CDR1 SGHRS, CDR2 YFSETQ. CDR3 amino acids: CASSLESNTEAFF. The CDR3 DNA reads TGCGCCAGCAGCTTGGAGTCAAACACTGAAGCTTTCTTT.

The J gene is TRBJ1-2, the V gene TRBV6-1; the match to TRBD1 covers 8 bases. This CDR3 contains 15 residues. Per germline, CDR1 MNHNS and CDR2 SASEGT. V was pared by 8 bases and J by 2 bases, with 10 bases of the junction left unmatched. The CDR3 DNA follows: TGTGCCAGCTTTCTCCTCGGGACAGGCAACTATGGCTACACCTTC. Protein: CASFLLGTGNYGYTF.

This clonotype has ten or more counts. The rearrangement joins TRBV20-1 to TRBJ2-1; 8 bases match TRBD2. Trimming removed 1 base from V and 9 bases from J; junction bases left unmatched: 5. The CDR3 consists of 13 residues. The germline V gene encodes CDR1 DFQATT and CDR2 SNEGSKA (reference sequence). The chain's CDR3 is CSARVSLAGEQFF. The CDR3 DNA is TGCAGTGCTAGAGTCTCGCTAGCGGGTGAGCAGTTCTTC.

This clonotype was seen at least ten times. V usage is TRBV7-9 and J usage is TRBJ2-1; a weak D match, TRBD2 (6 bases). CDR1 and CDR2 (germline): SEHNR, FQNEAQ (reference sequence). Trimming left V 0 bases short and J 11 bases short, with 11 bases between. CDR3 length equals 13 residues. The CDR3 bases are TGTGCCAGCAGCTTAGCGGAGGGAAGAAAGCAGTTCTTC. This gives the protein CASSLAEGRKQFF. The complete variable domain, with remaining parts taken from reference TRBV7-9 and TRBJ2-1, reads DTGVSQNPRHKITKRGQNVTFRCDPISEHNRLYWYRQTLGQGPEFLTYFQNEAQLEKSRLLSDRFSAERPKGSFSTLEIQRTEQGDSAMYLCASSLAEGRKQFFGPGTRLTVL.

This clonotype was seen ten or more times. The chain links TRBV28 to TRBJ2-1; 9 bases align to TRBD2. The CDR3 length is 16 residues. The V gene's germline CDR1 is MDHEN and CDR2 SYDVKM. Trimming removed 7 bases from V and 4 bases from J; junction bases left unmatched: 11. CDR3 sequence: CASTSGGLAVYNEQFF. Here the CDR3 DNA reads TGTGCCAGCACTTCGGGGGGACTAGCAGTATACAATGAGCAGTTCTTC. The whole variable domain, remainder taken from reference TRBV28 and TRBJ2-1, is DVKVTQSSRYLVKRTGEKVFLECVQDMDHENMFWYRQDPGLGLRLIYFSYDVKMKEKGDIPEGYSVSREKKERFSLILESASTNQTSMYLCASTSGGLAVYNEQFFGPGTRLTVL.

A few counts support this clonotype. The V and J genes are TRBV11-3 and TRBJ2-2; 7 bases are a match to TRBD2. The length of the CDR3 is 16 residues. From germline, CDR1 is SGHNT and CDR2 YENEEA. V was pared by 5 bases and J by 5 bases, with 11 bases of the junction left unmatched. The CDR3 sequence: CASSTRPSGITGELFF. The CDR3 DNA follows: TGTGCCAGCAGCACCCGGCCCAGCGGGATTACCGGGGAGCTGTTTTTT.

This clonotype was counted at least ten times. The gene calls are TRBV13 and TRBJ2-1; weak D call: TRBD2 (6 bases). CDR1 PRHDT and CDR2 FYEKMQ come from the germline V gene (reference sequence). The length of the CDR3 is 14 residues. V dropped 5 bases and J dropped 8 bases, with 16 bases sitting between them. CDR3 nucleotides: TGTGCCAGCAGCCCCAACCGACTAGTCCATGAGCAGTTCTTC. The encoded protein is CASSPNRLVHEQFF.

This clonotype came up many times. The rearrangement links TRBV5-1 to TRBJ2-5, with unresolved D. The CDR3 contains 15 residues. The ends were cut back, 0 bases at V and 5 bases at J, with 14 bases in the middle. Germline lookup yields CDR1 SGHRS and CDR2 YFSETQ. CDR3 sequence (DNA): TGCGCCAGCAGCTTGGACAGAAACCCTCGGGAGACCCAGTACTTC. Its protein product is CASSLDRNPRETQYF.

This clonotype has ten or more counts. The chain joins TRBV5-1 to TRBJ1-3, with D possibly matching TRBD1 (5 bases). CDR1 and CDR2 from the germline V gene are SGHRS and YFSETQ. CDR3 size: 14 residues. V was shortened by 4 bases and J by 1 base, with 9 bases between the two germline ends. CDR3 loop: CASSQGSSGNTIYF. The CDR3 DNA sequence: TGCGCCAGCAGCCAGGGATCGTCTGGAAACACCATATATTTT.

This clonotype showed up many times. V is TRBV18 and J is TRBJ2-4; 8 bases are a match to TRBD1. CDR3 length: 17 residues. J gave up 7 bases and V 4 bases, and 15 bases lay outside the gene matches. The germline CDR1 and CDR2 sequences are KGHSH and LQKENI. The chain's CDR3 is CASSQVGQGTGTNIQYF. The DNA for the CDR3 is TGTGCCAGCTCACAAGTCGGACAGGGAACGGGTACGAACATTCAGTACTTC.

In its sample, this clonotype was seen many times. The V gene is TRBV5-1, the J gene TRBJ2-2; D uncertain. V was shortened by 4 bases and J by 3 bases, with 7 bases between the two germline ends. The CDR3 loop spans 13 amino acids. Germline V gives CDR1 SGHRS, CDR2 YFSETQ. Written as DNA, the CDR3 is TGCGCCAGCAGCATCGATTACACCGGGGAGCTGTTTTTT. Protein product: CASSIDYTGELFF.

This clonotype was seen only a few times. The genes are TRBV4-3 and TRBJ2-1, with D unresolved. The V gene lost 3 bases and the J gene lost 7 bases, with 10 bases spanning the gap. This CDR3 spans 13 amino acids. Germline V gene data show CDR1 as LGHNA and CDR2 as YSLEER. CDR3 sequence reads: CASSHPGMNEQFF. The CDR3 bases are TGCGCCAGCAGCCACCCTGGTATGAATGAGCAGTTCTTC.

Many counts were recorded for this clonotype. CDR3 amino acids: CASSLLLAGGNEQFF. The CDR3 coding sequence is TGTGCCAGCAGCTTGCTGCTAGCGGGGGGGAATGAGCAGTTCTTC. The V and J genes are TRBV5-6 and TRBJ2-1; TRBD2 matches 12 bases. The germline CDR1 and CDR2 sequences are SGHDT and YYEEEE. The CDR3 runs 15 residues. V trimming: 1 base; J trimming: 7 bases; junction bases outside the gene matches: 3.

This clonotype was observed many times. The chain uses TRBV18 and TRBJ1-4, with D unresolved. Germline CDR1 and CDR2: KGHSH and LQKENI. The CDR3 has 16 residues. The V end was cut by 1 base, the J end by 8 bases, with 17 bases between. CDR3 loop: CASSPLVPGSSEKLFF. Here the CDR3 DNA reads TGTGCCAGCTCACCACTGGTTCCGGGATCCTCCGAAAAACTGTTTTTT.

This clonotype was found a few times. The chain employs TRBV4-1 and TRBJ2-1, with TRBD2 matching over 7 bases. Germline assignment: CDR1 MGHRA and CDR2 YSYEKL. The CDR3 runs to 16 residues. Unmatched junction bases numbered 11, after V lost 0 bases and J lost 9 bases. The CDR3 sequence is CASSQDWAGVRGEQFF. In DNA form, the CDR3 reads TGCGCCAGCAGCCAAGATTGGGCGGGGGTGCGGGGTGAGCAGTTCTTC.

This clonotype came up many times. CDR3 sequence: CASSFLGGNNEKLFF. Here the CDR3 DNA reads TGTGCCAGCAGCTTTCTAGGGGGTAATAATGAAAAACTGTTTTTT. V and J are TRBV7-9 and TRBJ1-4; a possible D gene is TRBD1 (6 bases). With 3 bases removed from V and 4 bases from J, the gap between germline ends came to 12 bases. The CDR3 loop spans 15 amino acids. Germline CDR1 is SEHNR and CDR2 is FQNEAQ (reference sequence).

This clonotype was observed many times. The V and J genes are TRBV5-1 and TRBJ2-5; 13 bases are shared with TRBD2. V shed 4 bases, J shed 2 bases, and the junction held 2 bases outside the gene matches. Germline V gene sequence: CDR1 SGHRS, CDR2 YFSETQ. The CDR3 is 15 amino acids. The CDR3 is CASSKTSGGQETQYF. The CDR3 nucleotides read TGCGCCAGCAGCAAGACTAGCGGGGGGCAAGAGACCCAGTACTTC. Together with reference TRBV5-1 and TRBJ2-5, the CDR3 gives the full variable domain: KAGVTQTPRYLIKTRGQQVTLSCSPISGHRSVSWYQQTPGQGLQFLFEYFSETQRNKGNFPGRFSGRQFSNSRSEMNVSTLELGDSALYLCASSKTSGGQETQYFGPGTRLLVL.

The sample holds many counts of this clonotype. CDR3 residues: CASSIFWTGGNQPQHF. In DNA, the CDR3 is TGTGCCAGTAGTATCTTCTGGACAGGGGGCAATCAGCCCCAGCATTTT. The gene calls are TRBV19 and TRBJ1-5; 9 bases map to TRBD1. V lost 3 bases, J lost 2 bases, and 5 bases stayed unmatched. The CDR3 totals 16 residues. CDR1 and CDR2 (germline): LNHDA, SQIVND (reference sequence). Full variable domain (missing parts from reference TRBV19 and TRBJ1-5): DGGITQSPKYLFRKEGQNVTLSCEQNLNHDAMYWYRQDPGQGLRLIYYSQIVNDFQKGDIAEGYSVSREKKESFPLTVTSAQKNPTAFYLCASSIFWTGGNQPQHFGDGTRLSIL.

This clonotype was counted many times. The chain links TRBV14 to TRBJ1-3; no definite D call. The germline CDR1 and CDR2 sequences are SGHDN and FVKESK. The CDR3 runs 15 residues. The V gene lost 3 bases and the J gene lost 3 bases, with 12 bases spanning the gap. CDR3 sequence (DNA): TGTGCCAGCAGCCAGGTGGCAGGAGTTGGAAACACCATATATTTT. Protein product: CASSQVAGVGNTIYF.

Within the sample, this clonotype is medium-sized. The rearrangement joins TRBV6-1 to TRBJ1-6; the D is unclear. V was shortened by 2 bases and J by 18 bases, with 14 bases between the two germline ends. Germline-derived CDR1 and CDR2 are MNHNS and SASEGT. The CDR3 extends over 12 amino acids. The CDR3 is CASSEKEVRSHF. DNA for the CDR3: TGTGCCAGCAGTGAAAAGGAAGTTCGGTCCCACTTT.